Following are 32 T cell receptor beta chains from one sample sequenced in a study of Graves' ophthalmopathy and Graves' hyperthyroidism. RNA transcripts were the source from which TCR beta CDR3 regions were amplified. Second-round multiplex PCR came after a first-round RT-PCR that employed HTBI primers. TCRdb reprocessed the multiplex PCR reads via MiXCR and lists one record per CDR3 protein. The sample includes more than 550,000 distinct CDR3 sequences, over 40% of them seen just once. Sequences were obtained from peripheral blood. Receptors were obtained from an adult man with Graves' ophthalmopathy.

The rearrangement links TRBV20-1 to TRBJ2-7, with D tentatively TRBD1 (6 bases). Trimming pared 0 bases from V and 5 bases from J, leaving 11 bases between. The CDR3 extends over 13 amino acids. Germline V gives CDR1 DFQATT, CDR2 SNEGSKA (reference sequence). The CDR3 bases are TGCAGTGCTAGAGACAGGGGCGGAGACGAGCAGTACTTC. Its translation: CSARDRGGDEQYF.

This clonotype was detected only a few times. This sequence joins TRBV7-2 and TRBJ1-2; 7 positions agree with TRBD1. Unmatched junction bases numbered 4, after V lost 3 bases and J lost 0 bases. The CDR3 is made up of 15 amino acids. Germline loops: CDR1 SGHTA, CDR2 FQGNSA. The CDR3 loop is CASSFGQVANYGYTF. CDR3 DNA sequence: TGTGCCAGCAGCTTCGGACAGGTGGCTAACTATGGCTACACCTTC.

The rearrangement uses TRBV10-3 and TRBJ1-2; the match to TRBD1 covers 7 bases. Germline V gives CDR1 ENHRY, CDR2 SYGVKD. This CDR3 spans 14 amino acids. V gave up 6 bases and J gave up 4 bases; unmatched junction bases: 8. CDR3: CAIRITGAAYGYTF. The CDR3 region has the DNA TGTGCCATCAGGATCACAGGGGCAGCCTATGGCTACACCTTC.

This clonotype was picked up many times. The rearrangement links TRBV25-1 to TRBJ2-7, with D perhaps matching TRBD1 or TRBD2 (7 bases each). The CDR3 is 13 amino acids. The V end was cut by 8 bases, the J end by 4 bases, with 15 bases between. In germline, CDR1 is MGHDK, CDR2 SYGVNS. Here the CDR3 DNA reads TGTGCCAGCGGGAGGGGGCAGCCGTACGAGCAGTACTTC. It yields the protein CASGRGQPYEQYF.

This clonotype was seen many times. V usage is TRBV9 and J usage is TRBJ1-2; D is perhaps TRBD1 (5 bases). V lost 4 bases to trimming and J lost 5 bases, with 18 bases between them. Per the germline V gene, CDR1 is SGDLS and CDR2 is YYNGEE. The CDR3 length is 15 residues. The CDR3 sequence is CASSRTGEGGYGYTF. CDR3 DNA sequence: TGTGCCAGCAGCCGAACGGGGGAGGGTGGGTATGGCTACACCTTC.

The V and J genes are TRBV6-1 and TRBJ2-7; 7 bases map to TRBD2. The V gene end was trimmed by 1 base and the J gene end by 2 bases; junction bases not matched to a gene: 8. Per germline, CDR1 MNHNS and CDR2 SASEGT. CDR3 size: 16 residues. The CDR3 loop is CASSEVPGGSTYEQYF. The CDR3 DNA follows: TGTGCCAGCAGTGAAGTGCCCGGGGGGTCTACCTACGAGCAGTACTTC.

The rearrangement uses TRBV6-5 and TRBJ2-5, with 12 bases fitting TRBD2. CDR1 is MNHEY, CDR2 SVGAGI, per germline. V gave up 6 bases and J gave up 5 bases; unmatched junction bases: 7. This CDR3 is 15 amino acids long. The CDR3 loop is CASSPTSGSVETQYF. The CDR3 DNA reads TGTGCCAGCAGCCCGACTAGCGGGAGCGTCGAGACCCAGTACTTC.

There are many counts of this clonotype. The chain is built from TRBV29-1 and TRBJ2-7, with D unresolved. Germline V gene data show CDR1 as SQVTM and CDR2 as ANQGSEA. V was cut by 7 bases and J by 7 bases, with 23 bases left in between. This CDR3 comprises 14 residues. CDR3 bases: TGCAGCGCCGTGAACCAATACAATGCTATAGAGCAGTACTTC. The encoded protein is CSAVNQYNAIEQYF.

The chain joins TRBV7-6 to TRBJ2-2; 7 bases fit TRBD2. The CDR3 extends over 16 amino acids. Looked up from germline, CDR1 is SGHVS and CDR2 is FNYEAQ. V dropped 3 bases and J dropped 1; count of bases not matched to a gene: 5. CDR3 residues: CASSFPSGENTGELFF. In DNA form, the CDR3 reads TGTGCCAGCAGCTTTCCAAGCGGGGAGAACACCGGGGAGCTGTTTTTT.

At least ten counts were recorded for this clonotype. The rearrangement links TRBV7-9 to TRBJ1-1; D may be TRBD1 (6 bases). This CDR3 region has 12 residues. The germline V gene encodes CDR1 SEHNR and CDR2 FQNEAQ (reference sequence). Between the trimmed V and J ends, which lost 5 bases and 9 bases, there was a span of 13 bases. The CDR3 DNA sequence: TGTGCCAGCAGCCAAGGGGGAGGGAAAGCTTTCTTT. Encoded protein: CASSQGGGKAFF.

This clonotype was counted a few times. This chain joins TRBV12-3 or TRBV12-4 and TRBJ2-2; D is unresolved. The CDR3 is made up of 12 amino acids. V lost 3 bases to trimming and J lost 8 bases, with 7 bases between them. In DNA form, the CDR3 reads TGTGCCAGCAGTTTTATGGCAGGGGAGCTGTTTTTT. Translating it yields CASSFMAGELFF.

This chain connects TRBV10-3 to TRBJ1-6; the D is unclear. The CDR3 runs to 15 residues. Trimming cost V 2 bases and J 7 bases, with 12 bases left between them. Germline assignment: CDR1 ENHRY and CDR2 SYGVKD. In DNA form, the CDR3 reads TGTGCCATCAGTGAGCCGGCTAGCGGGAATTCACCCCTCCACTTT. It encodes CAISEPASGNSPLHF.

This rearrangement joins TRBV20-1 to TRBJ1-1; no clear D. Germline V gene sequence: CDR1 DFQATT, CDR2 SNEGSKA (reference sequence). The CDR3 totals 11 residues. CDR3 in amino acids: CTPGQNTEAFF. CDR3 sequence (DNA): TGCACCCCCGGGCAGAACACTGAAGCTTTCTTT.

The V gene is TRBV7-9, the J gene TRBJ1-1; 9 positions match TRBD1. J was trimmed by 7 bases and V by 4 bases; bases with no gene match: 13. From germline, CDR1 is SEHNR and CDR2 FQNEAQ (reference sequence). This CDR3 spans 16 amino acids. Here the CDR3 reads CASSSGQGRLIGEAFF. The CDR3, as DNA: TGTGCCAGCAGCTCTGGACAGGGGAGGTTGATTGGTGAAGCTTTCTTT. Full variable domain (remainder filled in from reference TRBV7-9 and TRBJ1-1): DTGVSQNPRHKITKRGQNVTFRCDPISEHNRLYWYRQTLGQGPEFLTYFQNEAQLEKSRLLSDRFSAERPKGSFSTLEIQRTEQGDSAMYLCASSSGQGRLIGEAFFGQGTRLTVV.

The genes are TRBV29-1 and TRBJ2-2; unclear D gene. Germline CDR1 is SQVTM and CDR2 is ANQGSEA. Between the trimmed V and J ends, which lost 3 bases and 8 bases, there was a span of 7 bases. CDR3 size: 11 residues. CDR3 loop: CSVDSSGELFF. The DNA of the CDR3 is TGCAGCGTTGATTCGTCAGGGGAGCTGTTTTTT.

This clonotype was recorded at least ten times. Here the CDR3 reads CASSFHRGRDTGELFF. The DNA of the CDR3 is TGTGCCAGCAGCTTTCACAGGGGGCGGGACACCGGGGAGCTGTTTTTT. This chain links TRBV7-2 with TRBJ2-2, with 9 bases that match TRBD1. J was trimmed by 3 bases and V by 3 bases; bases with no gene match: 5. The CDR3 covers 16 residues. Germline values: CDR1 SGHTA, CDR2 FQGNSA. The complete variable domain, with remaining parts taken from reference TRBV7-2 and TRBJ2-2, reads GAGVSQSPSNKVTEKGKDVELRCDPISGHTALYWYRQSLGQGLEFLIYFQGNSAPDKSGLPSDRFSAERTGGSVSTLTIQRTQQEDSAVYLCASSFHRGRDTGELFFGEGSRLTVL.

Turning to this clonotype: A much larger clone differs by one base, so this may be a read error. This chain connects TRBV5-1 to TRBJ1-1, with 7 bases fitting TRBD1. CDR1 is SGHRS and CDR2 is YFSETQ in the germline V gene. The CDR3 consists of 14 residues. The CDR3 sequence is CVSSLERGLTEAFF. Written as DNA, the CDR3 is TGCGTCAGCAGCTTGGAAAGGGGGCTCACTGAAGCTTTCTTT.

Only a few counts were recorded for this clonotype. This sequence joins TRBV9 and TRBJ1-5; no firm D call. This CDR3 spans 14 amino acids. Germline lookup yields CDR1 SGDLS and CDR2 YYNGEE. Trimming removed 7 bases from V and 4 bases from J, with 15 bases in between. The CDR3 DNA is TGTGCCAGCTCACCACCGGGCCGGAATCAGCCCCAGCATTTT. This sequence encodes CASSPPGRNQPQHF.

J is TRBJ2-5 and V is TRBV10-3; D remains ambiguous. CDR3 length: 13 residues. Germline V gene sequence: CDR1 ENHRY, CDR2 SYGVKD. The germline V and J ends were trimmed by 0 bases and 9 bases, with 11 bases remaining between them. CDR3 in DNA: TGTGCCATCAGTGAGTCAGGGTATCAGCCCCAGTACTTC. It yields the protein CAISESGYQPQYF.

The V and J genes are TRBV29-1 and TRBJ2-7; no clear D. The CDR3 sequence is 13 residues long. With 7 bases removed from V and 6 bases from J, the gap between germline ends came to 19 bases. CDR1 and CDR2 from the germline V gene are SQVTM and ANQGSEA. CDR3 nucleotide sequence: TGCAGCGCCAGCTCACCTGAGAGAGGCGAGCAGTACTTC. Amino acids: CSASSPERGEQYF.

This clonotype came up many times. This chain joins TRBV7-9 and TRBJ2-5; D gene ambiguous. There are 14 residues in the CDR3. The V end was cut by 1 base, the J end by 2 bases, with 8 bases between. The V gene's germline CDR1 is SEHNR and CDR2 FQNEAQ (reference sequence). CDR3 residues: CASSLDWQQETQYF. Written as DNA, the CDR3 is TGTGCCAGCAGCTTAGATTGGCAGCAAGAGACCCAGTACTTC.

This chain links TRBV10-3 with TRBJ2-5; the D is unclear. The CDR3 runs 13 residues. The germline CDR1 and CDR2 sequences are ENHRY and SYGVKD. The V end lost 5 bases, the J end lost 5 bases, and 12 bases lay between the germline ends. DNA of the CDR3: TGTGCCATCAGTTTGAGGCAGTCGGAGACCCAGTACTTC. Translating it yields CAISLRQSETQYF.

This clonotype came up many times. The junction does not match germline at one end; this may be a read error. V is TRBV5-1 and J is TRBJ2-5; D remains ambiguous. Germline-derived CDR1 and CDR2 are SGHRS and YFSETQ. The CDR3 runs 11 residues. The CDR3 reads CASSTQETQYF. The CDR3 nucleotides are TGTGCCAGCAGTACCCAAGAGACCCAGTACTTC.

On this clonotype itself: A much larger clone differs from this one at a single base, so this may be a read error. The chain employs TRBV19 and TRBJ1-3; 8 bases are shared with TRBD1. The V gene end was trimmed by 3 bases and the J gene end by 2 bases; junction bases not matched to a gene: 9. CDR3 size: 17 residues. Germline V CDR1 and CDR2: LNHDA, SQIVND (reference sequence). The CDR3 nucleotides read TGTGCCAGTAGTATGGGGACAGGCCGAATCCCTGGAAACACCATATATTTT. Translated: CASSMGTGRIPGNTIYF.

On this clonotype itself: This may be a read error, as it is one base from a much larger clone. The CDR3 does not end in the conserved phenylalanine or tryptophan, so this is likely a read error. This chain connects TRBV12-5 to TRBJ1-6; 9 bases are a match to TRBD1. CDR1 and CDR2 (germline): LGHNT, FRNRAP. The CDR3 totals 15 residues. CDR3 amino acids: CASFSSGQGNSPLHC. CDR3 in DNA: TGTGCCAGCTTCTCCTCGGGACAGGGTAATTCACCCCTCCACTGT.

This clonotype has ten or more counts. The gene calls are TRBV9 and TRBJ1-6; 10 bases fit TRBD1. This CDR3 spans 15 amino acids. CDR1 and CDR2 (germline): SGDLS, YYNGEE. The V gene end was trimmed by 3 bases and the J gene end by 10 bases; junction bases not matched to a gene: 7. The CDR3 bases are TGTGCCAGCAGCGAAACCGGGACAGGGGTCTCACCCCTCCACTTT. Its translation: CASSETGTGVSPLHF.

This clonotype was detected a few times. V is TRBV3-1 and J is TRBJ2-5, with D possibly TRBD2 on 6 matching bases. Trimming removed 1 base from V and 5 bases from J, with 14 bases in between. The CDR3 covers 15 residues. Germline V gene data show CDR1 as LGHDT and CDR2 as YNNKEL (reference sequence). CDR3 DNA sequence: TGTGCCAGCAGCCAAGGCGTACTAGCCAGCGAGACCCAGTACTTC. Its translation is CASSQGVLASETQYF.

This clonotype was recorded many times. The chain employs TRBV15 and TRBJ2-5; 11 nucleotides align to TRBD1. Germline CDR1 reads LNHNV; CDR2 reads YYDKDF (reference sequence). The V segment lost 1 base and the J segment 5 bases; nucleotides outside the gene matches: 6. CDR3 length equals 16 residues. DNA of the CDR3: TGTGCCACCAGCAGAGTAGGACAGGGGGCGCGGGAGACCCAGTACTTC. It encodes CATSRVGQGARETQYF. Full variable domain (remainder filled in from reference TRBV15 and TRBJ2-5): DAMVIQNPRYQVTQFGKPVTLSCSQTLNHNVMYWYQQKSSQAPKLLFHYYDKDFNNEADTPDNFQSRRPNTSFCFLDIRSPGLGDTAMYLCATSRVGQGARETQYFGPGTRLLVL.

This clonotype was seen only once. V is TRBV7-2 and J is TRBJ1-5; a weak D match, TRBD1 (5 bases). The germline CDR1 and CDR2 sequences are SGHTA and FQGNSA. Deletions cut 5 bases from V and 9 bases from J, with 14 bases between. The CDR3 covers 13 residues. Written as DNA, the CDR3 is TGTGCCAGCAGCCCCGCAGGGAGGGGGCCCCAGCATTTT. This sequence encodes CASSPAGRGPQHF.

In this sample, this clonotype turned up many times. J is TRBJ1-1 and V is TRBV19, with unresolved D. CDR3 length equals 13 residues. The V gene lost 2 bases and the J gene lost 5 bases, with 9 bases spanning the gap. Germline V gives CDR1 LNHDA, CDR2 SQIVND (reference sequence). Written as DNA, the CDR3 is TGTGCCAGTAGTATAAGTGTGGTTACTGAAGCTTTCTTT. As protein: CASSISVVTEAFF.

Only one count was recorded for this clonotype. A much larger clone differs from this one at a single base, so this may be a read error. The chain is built from TRBV7-2 and TRBJ2-2, with D maybe TRBD2 (6 bases). Germline V gene data show CDR1 as SGHTA and CDR2 as FQGNSA. The germline V and J ends were trimmed by 5 bases and 8 bases, with 9 bases remaining between them. This CDR3 contains 12 residues. CDR3 amino acids: CASSPTRGELFF. Written as DNA, the CDR3 is TGTGCCAGCAGCCCGACTAGGGGGGAGCTGTTTTTT.

This clonotype was seen many times. The V and J genes are TRBV10-3 and TRBJ1-6, with 7 bases fitting TRBD1. V trimming: 3 bases; J trimming: 6 bases; junction bases outside the gene matches: 5. Germline CDR1 ENHRY, CDR2 SYGVKD. The CDR3 runs 15 residues. CDR3 protein: CAISDYRDSNSPLHF. Written as DNA, the CDR3 is TGTGCCATCAGTGATTACCGGGACAGTAATTCACCCCTCCACTTT.